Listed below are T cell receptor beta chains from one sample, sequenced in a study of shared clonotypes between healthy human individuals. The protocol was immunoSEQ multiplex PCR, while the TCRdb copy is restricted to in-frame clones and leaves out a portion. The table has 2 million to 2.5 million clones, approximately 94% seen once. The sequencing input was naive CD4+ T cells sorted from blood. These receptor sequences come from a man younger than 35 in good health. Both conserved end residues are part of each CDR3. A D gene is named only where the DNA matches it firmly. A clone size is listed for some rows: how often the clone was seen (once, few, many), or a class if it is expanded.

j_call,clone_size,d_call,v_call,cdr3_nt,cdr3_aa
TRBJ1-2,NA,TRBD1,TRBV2,TGTGCCAGCAGCCCCCTTGGACAGGGTCGGAACTATGGCTACACCTTC,CASSPLGQGRNYGYTF
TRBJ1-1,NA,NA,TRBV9,TGTGCCAGCAGCCCAAGAATGACAGTTTCTGAAGCTTTCTTT,CASSPRMTVSEAFF
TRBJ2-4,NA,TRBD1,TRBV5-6,TGTGCCAGCAGCATGGGACAGATAGCCAAAAACATTCAGTACTTC,CASSMGQIAKNIQYF
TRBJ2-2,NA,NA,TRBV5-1,TGCGCCAGCAGCTTGATCCCCTCCGGGGAGCTGTTTTTT,CASSLIPSGELFF
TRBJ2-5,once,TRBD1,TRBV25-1,TGTGCCAGCAGTGAGGGACAGGGGTACCAAGAGACCCAGTACTTC,CASSEGQGYQETQYF
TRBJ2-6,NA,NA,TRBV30,TGTGCCCAAAACAGGGCCTCTGGGGCCAACGTCCTGACTTTC,CAQNRASGANVLTF
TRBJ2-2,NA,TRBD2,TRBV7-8,TGTGCCAGCAGCCGCGCGGGAGGGGGCACCGGGGAGCTGTTTTTT,CASSRAGGGTGELFF
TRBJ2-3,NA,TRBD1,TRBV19,TGTGCCAGCAGTGACAGGGCCAGCACAGATACGCAGTATTTT,CASSDRASTDTQYF
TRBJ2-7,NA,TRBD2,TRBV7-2,TGTGCCAGCAGCCCGTACTTAGCGGGAGTCATCCTCTTGGGCAGCGAGCAGTACTTC,CASSPYLAGVILLGSEQYF
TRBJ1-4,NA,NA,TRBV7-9,TGTGCCAGCAGCGAATATGCGGGACGGGGAAATGAAAAACTGTTTTTT,CASSEYAGRGNEKLFF
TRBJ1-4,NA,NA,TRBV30,TGTGCCTGGAGTACCCCGGAGGGGCTGTCTGAAAAACTGTTTTTT,CAWSTPEGLSEKLFF
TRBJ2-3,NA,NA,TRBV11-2,TGTGCCAGCAGCCTGTTGGGACTTAGCACAGATACGCAGTATTTT,CASSLLGLSTDTQYF
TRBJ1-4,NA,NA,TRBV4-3,TGCGCCAGCAGCCAAGATCTGGGGGCTACTAATGAAAAACTGTTTTTT,CASSQDLGATNEKLFF
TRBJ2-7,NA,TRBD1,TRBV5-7,TGTGCCAGCAGCTACAAAAAGGACAGGGACGAGCAGTACTTC,CASSYKKDRDEQYF
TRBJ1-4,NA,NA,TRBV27,TGTGCCAGCAGTTTACGTCACAGTACTAATGAAAAACTGTTTTTT,CASSLRHSTNEKLFF
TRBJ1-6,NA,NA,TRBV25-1,TGTGCCAGCAGTGAATATACGGATAATTCACCCCTCCACTTT,CASSEYTDNSPLHF